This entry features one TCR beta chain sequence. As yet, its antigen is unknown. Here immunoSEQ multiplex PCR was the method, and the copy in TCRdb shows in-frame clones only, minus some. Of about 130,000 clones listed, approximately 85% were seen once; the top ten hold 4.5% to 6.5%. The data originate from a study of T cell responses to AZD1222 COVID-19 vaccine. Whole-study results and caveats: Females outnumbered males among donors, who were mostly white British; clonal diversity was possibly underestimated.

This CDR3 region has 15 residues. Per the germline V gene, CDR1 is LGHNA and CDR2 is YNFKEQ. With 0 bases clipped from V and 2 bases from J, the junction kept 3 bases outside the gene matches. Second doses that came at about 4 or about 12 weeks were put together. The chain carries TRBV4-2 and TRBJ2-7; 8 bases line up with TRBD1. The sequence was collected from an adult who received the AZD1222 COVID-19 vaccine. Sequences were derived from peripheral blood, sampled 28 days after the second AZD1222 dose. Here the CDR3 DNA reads TGTGCCAGCAGCCAAGATTGGGACAGGACCTACGAGCAGTACTTC. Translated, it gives CASSQDWDRTYEQYF.